This is a list of T cell receptor beta chains from one sample in a study of early T cells in non-severe SARS-CoV-2 infection. TCRdb recomputed calls from the 5' RACE reads with MiXCR, one row per CDR3 protein. Of approximately 83,000 distinct CDR3 sequences listed, 14% are singletons. Sequencing was performed on whole blood. The receptors shown here come from an adult who was a healthcare worker with PCR-confirmed SARS-CoV-2 infection or an uninfected control (not recorded which). The CDR3 runs from the conserved cysteine through the conserved F or W. The order of the fields is D gene, V gene, clone size, J gene, CDR3 DNA, CDR3 protein. D genes are given only for firm matches. The size field is filled for only some rows; it gives once, few, many or a size class.

>-|TRBV11-2|-|TRBJ2-2
TGTGCCAGCAGCTTCAACCCGAACACCGGGGAGCTGTTTTTT
CASSFNPNTGELFF
>-|TRBV18|-|TRBJ1-1
TGTGCCAGCTCACCGCCGGAGGGTCGGAACACTGAAGCTTTCTTT
CASSPPEGRNTEAFF
>TRBD1|TRBV18|few|TRBJ1-2
TGTGCCAGCTCACTCAAAGGACAGGACGGCGGCTACACCTTC
CASSLKGQDGGYTF
>-|TRBV5-1|few|TRBJ2-3
TGCGCCAGCAGCTTGGCGGGGGGACAGGCCCTGTATTTT
CASSLAGGQALYF
>TRBD1|TRBV28|few|TRBJ1-5
TGTGCCAGCAGTCCGACAGGGGATGGCAATCAGCCCCAGCATTTT
CASSPTGDGNQPQHF
>-|TRBV5-1|few|TRBJ2-2
TGCGCCAGCAGCTTTGGGGCGAACACCGGGGAGCTGTTTTTT
CASSFGANTGELFF
>-|TRBV6-2/TRBV6-3|-|TRBJ2-3
TGTGCCAGTAGAAGCTGGGCGGGGACCACCTCGGGAGATACGCAGTATTTT
CASRSWAGTTSGDTQYF
>-|TRBV7-8|-|TRBJ1-3
TGTGCCAGCAGCTTAGCGGAAAACACCATATATTTT
CASSLAENTIYF
>-|TRBV7-9|few|TRBJ2-3
TGTGCCAGCTCAACCGGGACCCAGCCGTCAGATACGCAGTATTTT
CASSTGTQPSDTQYF
>-|TRBV29-1|few|TRBJ2-1
TGCAGCGTGAGCGCGGGGGCGGCAAGGAATGAGCAGTTCTTC
CSVSAGAARNEQFF
>-|TRBV7-3|many|TRBJ1-1
TGTGCCAGCAGCGTAGGAGTATACACTGAAGCTTTCTTT
CASSVGVYTEAFF
>TRBD1|TRBV20-1|few|TRBJ2-5
TGCAGTGCTGCAACCGGGACAGCTCAAGAGACCCAGTACTTC
CSAATGTAQETQYF
>-|TRBV2|-|TRBJ2-1
TGTGCCAGCAGTGAAGAGGTTATGGGCAACAATGAGCAGTTCTTC
CASSEEVMGNNEQFF
>TRBD2|TRBV5-1|few|TRBJ2-3
TGCGCCAGCAGCTTGGGTCTAGCGGGGCCAGATACGCAGTATTTT
CASSLGLAGPDTQYF
>TRBD2|TRBV7-2|few|TRBJ2-3
TGTGCCAGCAGCTTAGGAGCGGGGGGCCGTGCAGATACGCAGTATTTT
CASSLGAGGRADTQYF
>-|TRBV6-4|-|TRBJ2-3
TGTGCCAGCAGTGGCTCATCGGGGGGCGACACAGATACGCAGTATTTT
CASSGSSGGDTDTQYF
>-|TRBV7-2|-|TRBJ2-1
TGTGCCAGCGGGGACAATGAGCAGTTCTTC
CASGDNEQFF
>TRBD1|TRBV12-3/TRBV12-4|many|TRBJ2-5
TGTGCCAGCAGCCCTCAGGGGGCTAAGGTGTACTTC
CASSPQGAKVYF
>TRBD1|TRBV9|-|TRBJ2-3
TGTGCCAGCAGCGTAAGGACAGGTGGGGCCGGAGATACGCAGTATTTT
CASSVRTGGAGDTQYF
>-|TRBV7-2|-|TRBJ1-3
TGTGCCAGCAGCTTAGTCTCAAGCTCTGGAAACACCATATATTTT
CASSLVSSSGNTIYF
>-|TRBV12-5|few|TRBJ2-2
TGTGCTAGTGGTCAGACCGGGGAGCTGTTTTTT
CASGQTGELFF
>-|TRBV7-9|few|TRBJ1-1
TGTGCCAGCAGCTCGACACCGAACACTGAAGCTTTCTTT
CASSSTPNTEAFF
>-|TRBV24-1|-|TRBJ1-5
TGTGCCACCAGCAAGGGGGGAGATCAGCCCCAGCATTTT
CATSKGGDQPQHF
>-|TRBV9|few|TRBJ1-6
TGTGCCAGCAGCCCGAGCCACGGGAATAATTCACCCCTCCACTTT
CASSPSHGNNSPLHF
>-|TRBV11-2|few|TRBJ2-4
TGTGCCAGCAGCCCGCCCCCAGACAGCAAAAACATTCAGTACTTC
CASSPPPDSKNIQYF
>-|TRBV20-1|-|TRBJ1-6
TGCAGTGCTAGACAAACTAGGGGCAATTCACCCCTCCACTTT
CSARQTRGNSPLHF
>-|TRBV11-2|-|TRBJ2-2
TGTGCCAGCAGCTTAGATCTTATAGCCGGGGAGCTGTTTTTT
CASSLDLIAGELFF
>-|TRBV21-1|few|TRBJ1-2
TGTGCCAGCAGCGTCATTGGGACCCTGAGATCCTATGGCTACACCTTC
CASSVIGTLRSYGYTF
>TRBD2|TRBV11-2|-|TRBJ2-5
TGTGCCAGCAGTGGGACTAGCGGGCCATCCTTTCAAGAGACCCAGTACTTC
CASSGTSGPSFQETQYF
>-|TRBV6-1|few|TRBJ2-3
TGTGCCAGCAGTGAGGCAGATACGCAGTATTTT
CASSEADTQYF
>-|TRBV5-1|many|TRBJ1-2
TGCGCCAGCAGCTTGGGAATGGGCTATGGCTACACCTTC
CASSLGMGYGYTF
>-|TRBV5-1|few|TRBJ2-6
TGCGCCAGCAGCTTGCAGGGGACAACTGGGGCCAACGTCCTGACTTTC
CASSLQGTTGANVLTF
>TRBD1|TRBV6-5|few|TRBJ1-1
TGTGCCAGCAAACAGGGGGCCGGGGACACTGAAGCTTTCTTT
CASKQGAGDTEAFF
>TRBD2|TRBV5-1|few|TRBJ2-1
TGCGCCAGCACCCTTCTAGCGGGAGCGATCGGTGAGCAGTTCTTC
CASTLLAGAIGEQFF
>TRBD1|TRBV11-1|-|TRBJ1-1
TGTGCCAGCAGCTTAACCATCCCAGGGGGGGAAGCTTTCTTT
CASSLTIPGGEAFF
>-|TRBV28|-|TRBJ1-2
TGTGCCAGCAGCGGACCACAGACTAACTATGGCTACACCTTC
CASSGPQTNYGYTF
>-|TRBV9|-|TRBJ2-5
TGTGCCAGCAGCGTAGGGACCGCGATCAGGGCCCAGTACTTC
CASSVGTAIRAQYF
>-|TRBV28|many|TRBJ2-2
TGTGCCAGCAGTTTATGGGGCACCGGGGAGCTGTTTTTT
CASSLWGTGELFF
>-|TRBV6-6|few|TRBJ2-3
TGTGCCAGCAGTTACGCGATTAGCACAGATACGCAGTATTTT
CASSYAISTDTQYF
>TRBD2|TRBV6-5|few|TRBJ2-7
TGTGCCAGCAGTTACTCTGGACTAGCGGGAGACTACGAGCAGTACTTC
CASSYSGLAGDYEQYF
>-|TRBV20-1|few|TRBJ1-5
TGCAGCGCCAATGGGATGGGACATAGCAATCAGCCCCAGCATTTT
CSANGMGHSNQPQHF
>-|TRBV12-5|many|TRBJ2-5
TGTGCTAGTGGTTTGGTACCCGAGACCCAGTACTTC
CASGLVPETQYF
>-|TRBV21-1|few|TRBJ1-4
TGTGCCAGCAGCAAAGCAAGAGAGTATAATGAAAAACTGTTTTTT
CASSKAREYNEKLFF
>TRBD1|TRBV7-2|-|TRBJ2-7
TGTGCCAGCAGCTCGGGACAGAGCTGGTCCTACGAGCAGTACTTC
CASSSGQSWSYEQYF
>TRBD1|TRBV4-3|few|TRBJ2-5
TGCGCCAGCAGCCTATTTACAGGGGATGAGTGGCAAGAGACCCAGTACTTC
CASSLFTGDEWQETQYF
>TRBD2|TRBV27|many|TRBJ2-3
TGTGCCAGCAGTTTGTGGTCGATAACTAGCGTGGATACGCAGTATTTT
CASSLWSITSVDTQYF
>-|TRBV20-1|few|TRBJ2-7
TGCAGTGCTAGTTACCTAGACAACTACGAGCAGTACTTC
CSASYLDNYEQYF
>-|TRBV5-1|few|TRBJ2-3
TGCGCCAGCAGCTTGGTGGCACTCCCTAGCACAGATACGCAGTATTTT
CASSLVALPSTDTQYF
>-|TRBV6-6|-|TRBJ2-3
TGTGCCAGCAGTTACGGTGGCATGACCCAGGGATACACAGATACGCAGTATTTT
CASSYGGMTQGYTDTQYF
>-|TRBV7-9|-|TRBJ1-6
TGTGCCAGCAGTCCTACTCTAGATTCACCCCTCCACTTT
CASSPTLDSPLHF
>TRBD2|TRBV20-1|few|TRBJ2-1
TGCAGTGCCATACTAGCGGGGAACAATGAGCAGTTCTTC
CSAILAGNNEQFF
>-|TRBV18|few|TRBJ2-5
TGTGCCAGCTCACCATTTGGAGGGGGTGAAGAGACCCAGTACTTC
CASSPFGGGEETQYF
>TRBD2|TRBV12-3/TRBV12-4|many|TRBJ2-5
TGTGCCAGCACCCTGGGAGGGTCGAAGACCCAGTACTTC
CASTLGGSKTQYF
>-|TRBV12-3/TRBV12-4|-|TRBJ1-2
TGTGCCAGCACAGGAGGCATAAACTATGGCTACACCTTC
CASTGGINYGYTF
>-|TRBV5-1|many|TRBJ1-1
TGCGCCAGCAGCTTGGTGGGGGGCACTGAAGTTTTCTTT
CASSLVGGTEVFF